The table lists the clone carrying this T cell receptor beta chain with a few counts. The protocol was immunoSEQ multiplex PCR, while the TCRdb copy is restricted to in-frame clones and leaves out a portion. The data show 630,000 or so clones, about 90% seen once. The data originate from a study of shared T cell receptors in the human thymus. The germline V gene encodes CDR1 MDHEN and CDR2 SYDVKM. The CDR3 sequence is 13 residues long. Trimming cost V 5 bases and J 6 bases; bases outside gene matches: 4. This sample also belongs to another study, concerning human thymus T cells. That paper notes: Related research reported highly overlapping thymic repertoires among unrelated individuals.

This rearrangement joins TRBV28 to TRBJ1-2, with 9 bases identical to TRBD1. Source material: thymocytes. The receptor comes from a boy younger than two with a congenital heart defect. CDR3 bases: TGTGCCAGCAGTGCTGGACAGGGGAATGGCTACACCTTC. The encoded protein is CASSAGQGNGYTF.